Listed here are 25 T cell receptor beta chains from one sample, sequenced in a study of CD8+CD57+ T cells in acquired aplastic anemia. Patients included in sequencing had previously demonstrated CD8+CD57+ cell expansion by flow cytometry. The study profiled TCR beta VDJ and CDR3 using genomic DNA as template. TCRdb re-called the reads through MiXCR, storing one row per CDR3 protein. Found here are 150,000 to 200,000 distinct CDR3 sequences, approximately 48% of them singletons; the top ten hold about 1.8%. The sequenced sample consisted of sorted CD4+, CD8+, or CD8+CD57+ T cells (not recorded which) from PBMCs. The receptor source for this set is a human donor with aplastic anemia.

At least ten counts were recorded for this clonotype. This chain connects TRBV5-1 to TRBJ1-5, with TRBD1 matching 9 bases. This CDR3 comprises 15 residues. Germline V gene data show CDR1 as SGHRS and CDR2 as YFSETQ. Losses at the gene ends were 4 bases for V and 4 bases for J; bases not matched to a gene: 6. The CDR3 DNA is TGCGCCAGCAGCGTTGGACAGGGGCAAAATCAGCCCCAGCATTTT. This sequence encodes CASSVGQGQNQPQHF.

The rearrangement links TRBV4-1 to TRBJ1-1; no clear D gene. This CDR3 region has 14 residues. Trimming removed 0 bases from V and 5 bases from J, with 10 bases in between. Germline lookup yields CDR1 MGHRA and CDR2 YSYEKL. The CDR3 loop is CASSQEPLGTEAFF. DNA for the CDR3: TGCGCCAGCAGCCAAGAGCCTCTAGGGACTGAAGCTTTCTTT.

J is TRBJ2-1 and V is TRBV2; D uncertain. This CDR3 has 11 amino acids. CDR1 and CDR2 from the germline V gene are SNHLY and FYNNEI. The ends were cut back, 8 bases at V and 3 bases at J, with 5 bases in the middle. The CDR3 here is CASQLYNEQFF. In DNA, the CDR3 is TGTGCCAGCCAACTCTACAATGAGCAGTTCTTC. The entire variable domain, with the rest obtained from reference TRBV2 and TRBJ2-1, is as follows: EPEVTQTPSHQVTQMGQEVILRCVPISNHLYFYWYRQILGQKVEFLVSFYNNEISEKSEIFDDQFSVERPDGSNFTLKIRSTKLEDSAMYFCASQLYNEQFFGPGTRLTVL.

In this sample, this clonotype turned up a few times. The CDR3 DNA sequence: TGCAGCGTTCAGGGAGGGTTGGGCACTGAAGCTTTCTTT. Protein product: CSVQGGLGTEAFF. The rearrangement uses TRBV29-1 and TRBJ1-1; TRBD1 is a possible D gene (5 bases). Per the germline V gene, CDR1 is SQVTM and CDR2 is ANQGSEA. V was shortened by 5 bases and J by 4 bases, with 14 bases between the two germline ends. The CDR3 sequence is 13 residues long.

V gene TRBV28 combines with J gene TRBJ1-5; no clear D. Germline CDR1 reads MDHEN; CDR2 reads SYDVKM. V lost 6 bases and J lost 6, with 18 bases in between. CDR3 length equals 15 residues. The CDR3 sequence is CASRGWKGSSQPQHF. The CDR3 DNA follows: TGTGCCAGCAGGGGATGGAAGGGATCTTCTCAGCCCCAGCATTTT.

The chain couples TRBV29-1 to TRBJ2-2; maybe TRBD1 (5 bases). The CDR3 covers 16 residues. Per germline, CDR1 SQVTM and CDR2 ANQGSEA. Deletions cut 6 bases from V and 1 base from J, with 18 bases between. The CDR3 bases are TGCAGCGTCTCACCACCTGGTCAGGGGAACACCGGGGAGCTGTTTTTT. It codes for CSVSPPGQGNTGELFF.

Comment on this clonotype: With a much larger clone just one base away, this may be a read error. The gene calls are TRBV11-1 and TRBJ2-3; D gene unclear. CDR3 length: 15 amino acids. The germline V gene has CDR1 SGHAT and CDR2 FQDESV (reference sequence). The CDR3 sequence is CASSRLQGSTVTQYF. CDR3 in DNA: TGTGCCAGCAGCCGCCTACAAGGTAGCACAGTTACGCAGTATTTT.

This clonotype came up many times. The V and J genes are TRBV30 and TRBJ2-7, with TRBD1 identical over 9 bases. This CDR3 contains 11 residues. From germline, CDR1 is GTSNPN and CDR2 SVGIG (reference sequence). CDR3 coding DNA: TGTGCGCGGGGACAGGGAAAGAAGCAGTACTTC. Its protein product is CARGQGKKQYF.

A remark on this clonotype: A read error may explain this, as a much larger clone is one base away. CDR3 sequence reads: CASSPEAVSPYNEQFF. CDR3 DNA: TGCGCCAGCAGCCCCGAGGCAGTGAGCCCCTACAATGAGCAGTTCTTC. The chain is built from TRBV4-3 and TRBJ2-1; no clear D. CDR3 size: 16 residues. CDR1 is LGHNA, CDR2 YSLEER, per germline. Trimming removed 4 bases at V and 2 bases at J, with 15 bases between.

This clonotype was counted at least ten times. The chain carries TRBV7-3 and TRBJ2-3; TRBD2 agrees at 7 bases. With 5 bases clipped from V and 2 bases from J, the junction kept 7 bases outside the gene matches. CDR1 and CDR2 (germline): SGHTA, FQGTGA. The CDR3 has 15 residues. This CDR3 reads CASSLLGGDTDTQYF. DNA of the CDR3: TGTGCCAGCAGCCTCTTGGGGGGGGACACAGATACGCAGTATTTT.

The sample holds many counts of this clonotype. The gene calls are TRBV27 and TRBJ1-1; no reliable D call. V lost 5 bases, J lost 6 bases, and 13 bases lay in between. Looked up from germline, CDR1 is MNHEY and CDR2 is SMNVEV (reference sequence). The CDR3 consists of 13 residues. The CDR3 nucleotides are TGTGCCAGCAGTCCGCTCGGAGGCCCTGAAGCTTTCTTT. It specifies CASSPLGGPEAFF.

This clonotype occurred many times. The CDR3 coding sequence is TGTGCCAGCAGCGGGACAGCTAATGAAAAACTGTTTTTT. It yields the protein CASSGTANEKLFF. The chain is built from TRBV2 and TRBJ1-4; the match to TRBD1 covers 7 bases. The CDR3 sequence is 13 residues long. Per germline, CDR1 SNHLY and CDR2 FYNNEI. Trimming took 6 bases from V and 3 from J; bases not matched to a gene: 1.

DNA of the CDR3: TGTGCCACCAGCAGAGGTCGGGTGGGGGAGGGAAGCTACGAGCAGTACTTC. This codes for CATSRGRVGEGSYEQYF. This rearrangement joins TRBV15 to TRBJ2-7; TRBD2 agrees at 7 bases. The CDR3 runs to 17 residues. Germline CDR1 and CDR2: LNHNV and YYDKDF (reference sequence). With V trimmed by 1 base and J by 3 bases, 12 bases remained unmatched.

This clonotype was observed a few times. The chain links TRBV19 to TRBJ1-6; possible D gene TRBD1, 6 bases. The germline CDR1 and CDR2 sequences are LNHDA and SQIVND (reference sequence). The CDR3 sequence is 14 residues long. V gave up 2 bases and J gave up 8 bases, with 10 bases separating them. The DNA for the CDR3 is TGTGCCAGTAGTATAACAGGGAACTATTCACCCCTCCACTTT. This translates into CASSITGNYSPLHF.

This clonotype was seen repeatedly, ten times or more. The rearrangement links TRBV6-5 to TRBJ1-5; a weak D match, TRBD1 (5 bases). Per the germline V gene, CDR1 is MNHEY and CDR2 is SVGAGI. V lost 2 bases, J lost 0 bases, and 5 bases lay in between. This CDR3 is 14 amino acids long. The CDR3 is CASSYGASNQPQHF. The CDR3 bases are TGTGCCAGCAGTTACGGGGCTAGCAATCAGCCCCAGCATTTT.

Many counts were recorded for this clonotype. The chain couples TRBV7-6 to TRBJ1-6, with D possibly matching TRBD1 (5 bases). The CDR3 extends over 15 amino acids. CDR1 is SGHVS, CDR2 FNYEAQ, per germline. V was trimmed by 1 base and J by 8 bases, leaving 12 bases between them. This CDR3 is CASSLVPGPDSPLHF. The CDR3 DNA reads TGTGCCAGCAGCTTAGTTCCGGGACCGGATTCACCCCTCCACTTT.

The CDR3 region has the DNA TGTGCCAGCAGCCACCCGGGACAGGAACCCATGAACACTGAAGCTTTCTTT. Protein: CASSHPGQEPMNTEAFF. The V call is TRBV4-2, the J call TRBJ1-1, with TRBD1 identical over 8 bases. Germline V lookup: CDR1 LGHNA, CDR2 YNFKEQ. This CDR3 is built from 17 residues. V dropped 3 bases and J dropped 0; count of bases not matched to a gene: 9.

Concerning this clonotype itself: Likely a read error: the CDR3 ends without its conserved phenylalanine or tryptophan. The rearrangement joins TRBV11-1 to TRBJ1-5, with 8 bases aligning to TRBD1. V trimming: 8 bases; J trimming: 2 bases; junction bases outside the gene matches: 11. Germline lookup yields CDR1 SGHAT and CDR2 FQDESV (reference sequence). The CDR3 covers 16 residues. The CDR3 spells CASGVGRGRGNQPQHS. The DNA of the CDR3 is TGTGCCAGCGGCGTTGGCAGGGGGCGCGGCAATCAGCCCCAGCATTCT.

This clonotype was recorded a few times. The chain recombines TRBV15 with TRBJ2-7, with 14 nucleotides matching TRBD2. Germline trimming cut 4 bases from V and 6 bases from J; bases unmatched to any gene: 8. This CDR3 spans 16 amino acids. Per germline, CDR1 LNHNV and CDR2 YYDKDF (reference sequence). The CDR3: CATSTGTSGSFVEQYF. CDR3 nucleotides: TGTGCCACCAGCACCGGGACTAGCGGGAGTTTCGTCGAGCAGTACTTC.

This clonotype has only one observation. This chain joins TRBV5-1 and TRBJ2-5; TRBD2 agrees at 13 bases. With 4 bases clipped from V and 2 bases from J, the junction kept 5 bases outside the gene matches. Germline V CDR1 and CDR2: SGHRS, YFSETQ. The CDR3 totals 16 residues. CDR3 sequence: CASSTKLAGGQETQYF. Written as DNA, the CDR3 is TGCGCCAGCAGCACTAAACTAGCGGGAGGGCAAGAGACCCAGTACTTC. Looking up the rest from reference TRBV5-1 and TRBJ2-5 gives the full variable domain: KAGVTQTPRYLIKTRGQQVTLSCSPISGHRSVSWYQQTPGQGLQFLFEYFSETQRNKGNFPGRFSGRQFSNSRSEMNVSTLELGDSALYLCASSTKLAGGQETQYFGPGTRLLVL.

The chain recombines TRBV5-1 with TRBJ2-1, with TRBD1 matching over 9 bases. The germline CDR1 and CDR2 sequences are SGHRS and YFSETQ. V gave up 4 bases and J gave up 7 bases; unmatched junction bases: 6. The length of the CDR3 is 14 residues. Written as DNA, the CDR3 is TGCGCCAGCAGCCCGGGACAGGGTACAAATGAGCAGTTCTTC. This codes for CASSPGQGTNEQFF.

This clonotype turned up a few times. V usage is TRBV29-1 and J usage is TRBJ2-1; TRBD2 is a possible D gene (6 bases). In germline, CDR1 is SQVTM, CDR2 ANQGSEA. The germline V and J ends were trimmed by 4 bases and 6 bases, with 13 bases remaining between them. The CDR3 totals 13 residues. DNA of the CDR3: TGCAGCGTTGGGAGGGAAACCGTCAATGAGCAGTTCTTC. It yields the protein CSVGRETVNEQFF.

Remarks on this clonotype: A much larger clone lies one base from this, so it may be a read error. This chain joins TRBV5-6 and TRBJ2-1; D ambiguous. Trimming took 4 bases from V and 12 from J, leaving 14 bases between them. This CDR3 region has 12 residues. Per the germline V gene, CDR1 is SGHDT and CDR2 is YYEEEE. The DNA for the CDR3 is TGTGCCAGCAGCCGCCTAGGCCTTGTGCAGTTCTTC. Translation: CASSRLGLVQFF. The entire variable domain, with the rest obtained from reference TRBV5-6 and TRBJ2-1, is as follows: DAGVTQSPTHLIKTRGQQVTLRCSPKSGHDTVSWYQQALGQGPQFIFQYYEEEERQRGNFPDRFSGHQFPNYSSELNVNALLLGDSALYLCASSRLGLVQFFGPGTRLTVL.

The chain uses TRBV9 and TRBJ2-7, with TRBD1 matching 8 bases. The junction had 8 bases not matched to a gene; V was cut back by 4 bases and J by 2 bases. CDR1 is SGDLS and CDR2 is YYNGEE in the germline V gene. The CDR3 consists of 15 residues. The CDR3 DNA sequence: TGTGCCAGCAGCACAACCCCAGGGGGCCCCTACGAGCAGTACTTC. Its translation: CASSTTPGGPYEQYF.

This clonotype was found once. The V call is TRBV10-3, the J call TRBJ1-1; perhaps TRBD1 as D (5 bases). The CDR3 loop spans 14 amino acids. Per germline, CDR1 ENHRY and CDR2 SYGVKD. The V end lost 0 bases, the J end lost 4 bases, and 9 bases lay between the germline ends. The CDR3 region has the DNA TGTGCCATCAGTGAGTCGATAGGGGCCACTGAAGCTTTCTTT. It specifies CAISESIGATEAFF.